This T cell receptor beta chain was captured in a study of blood T cell repertoires in COVID-19. Study information: PBMCs, B-cell-depleted T cells, or T cells were the source of the cDNA or gDNA that made up the material.

Under the authors' procedure: Counts of nucleated cells, estimated from reference gene primer amplification, were obtained. Libraries were prepared by immunoSEQ multiplex PCR; TCRdb keeps only in-frame clonotypes and omits some of them. The V and J calls and clone size come from that table; D and trimming were worked out from the DNA. The sample has approximately 82,000 clones, roughly 85% seen once. V was trimmed by 0 bases and J by 6 bases, leaving 17 bases between them. Germline CDR1 and CDR2: MGHRA and YSYEKL. The CDR3 covers 17 residues. This clone turned up a few times. V usage is TRBV4-1 and J usage is TRBJ2-2; D is possibly TRBD2 (6 bases). Material: peripheral blood. The TCR originated in a woman in her sixties or seventies with acute or convalescent COVID-19. CDR3 loop: CASSQDFSGSRAGELFF. The DNA for the CDR3 is TGCGCCAGCAGCCAAGACTTCTCCGGGAGTCGGGCCGGGGAGCTGTTTTTT.